A selection of T cell receptor beta chains follows, all from one sample in a study of shared clonotypes between healthy human individuals. The repertoire was sequenced with immunoSEQ multiplex PCR; TCRdb's copy has only in-frame clones and lacks some. The table includes about 1,900,000 clones, about 95% detected once. Sequenced input: naive CD8+ T cells sorted from blood. The receptor source for this set is a man between 18 and 35 years old in good health. Each CDR3 is given with its conserved first and last residue. Fields, in order: V gene, clone size, D gene, J gene, CDR3 DNA, CDR3 protein. The D gene is left open where the match is weak. Expanded clones are given a class, and other clones once, few, many or no size at all.

V: TRBV19; size: -; D: TRBD2; J: TRBJ2-1; DNA: TGTGCCAGTAGTGTTGAGACTAGCGGCCTTTCTACGGCCAATGAGCAGTTCTTC; CDR3: CASSVETSGLSTANEQFF
V: TRBV11-2; size: -; D: TRBD1; J: TRBJ1-2; DNA: TGTGCCAGCAGCCGCACAGGGGGCTATGGCTACACCTTC; CDR3: CASSRTGGYGYTF
V: TRBV4-1; size: -; D: -; J: TRBJ1-1; DNA: TGCGCCAGCAGCCAATCAATACGGGCGGACACTGAAGCTTTCTTT; CDR3: CASSQSIRADTEAFF
V: TRBV10-3; size: once; D: -; J: TRBJ2-5; DNA: TGTGCCATCACTCAGGGGAGAAAGGAGACCCAGTACTTC; CDR3: CAITQGRKETQYF
V: TRBV11-2; size: -; D: TRBD2; J: TRBJ2-3; DNA: TGTGCCAGCAGCACCTGGGGACTAGCGGGAAGACACACAGATACGCAGTATTTT; CDR3: CASSTWGLAGRHTDTQYF
V: TRBV7-9; size: -; D: -; J: TRBJ2-3; DNA: TGTGCCAGCAGCCAAGGGACTGCCCCACATGATACGCAGTATTTT; CDR3: CASSQGTAPHDTQYF
V: TRBV30; size: -; D: -; J: TRBJ1-4; DNA: TGTGCCTGGGAGGGTCCCGAAAGTGAAAAACTGTTTTTT; CDR3: CAWEGPESEKLFF
V: TRBV7-9; size: -; D: -; J: TRBJ1-1; DNA: TGTGCCAGCAGCTTAGCGAAGGAAGCCTTCTTT; CDR3: CASSLAKEAFF
V: TRBV5-6; size: -; D: -; J: TRBJ2-7; DNA: TGTGCCAGCAACAAGATCCACTCCTACGAGCAGTACTTC; CDR3: CASNKIHSYEQYF
V: TRBV19; size: -; D: -; J: TRBJ2-7; DNA: TGTGCCAGTAGTATAGCGGGGTCGGGCTACGAGCAGTACTTC; CDR3: CASSIAGSGYEQYF
V: TRBV4-3; size: -; D: TRBD1; J: TRBJ2-1; DNA: TGCGCCAGCAGCCAAGATTCCCAGGGGGTATACAATGAGCAGTTCTTC; CDR3: CASSQDSQGVYNEQFF
V: TRBV11-2; size: -; D: -; J: TRBJ2-7; DNA: TGTGCCAGCACCCCGTACCCGGACGGAGGAATGTACGAGCAGTACTTC; CDR3: CASTPYPDGGMYEQYF
V: TRBV27; size: -; D: -; J: TRBJ2-7; DNA: TGTGCCAGCAGTTTATTACCAGACTCCTACGAGCAGTACTTC; CDR3: CASSLLPDSYEQYF
V: TRBV21-1; size: -; D: -; J: TRBJ2-5; DNA: TGTGCCAGCGAGGCGCAAGAGACCCAGTACTTC; CDR3: CASEAQETQYF
V: TRBV9; size: -; D: TRBD1; J: TRBJ2-7; DNA: TGTGCCAGCAGTAACTCCCCGGGACAGGGGGCATACGAGCAGTACTTC; CDR3: CASSNSPGQGAYEQYF
V: TRBV10-3; size: -; D: -; J: TRBJ1-4; DNA: TGTGCCATCAGTGACTTGGACGGGGAAAAACTGTTTTTT; CDR3: CAISDLDGEKLFF
V: TRBV10-1; size: -; D: -; J: TRBJ2-7; DNA: TGCGCCAGCAGTGATGGGGCGCCCGGCTCCTACGAGCAGTACTTC; CDR3: CASSDGAPGSYEQYF
V: TRBV5-6; size: -; D: -; J: TRBJ1-2; DNA: TGTGCCAGCAGCCCTGGGATAGGGGTGACCGGCTACACCTTC; CDR3: CASSPGIGVTGYTF
V: TRBV7-2; size: -; D: -; J: TRBJ1-1; DNA: TGTGCCAGCAGCGACCGAGTTAGGACAGCTGAAGCTTTCTTT; CDR3: CASSDRVRTAEAFF
V: TRBV6-6; size: -; D: TRBD1; J: TRBJ2-1; DNA: TGTGCCAGCAGTGGCGCCGGGACAGGGGCGTACAATGAGCAGTTCTTC; CDR3: CASSGAGTGAYNEQFF
V: TRBV2; size: few; D: -; J: TRBJ1-1; DNA: TGTGCCAGCACCGGGGAGGGCTTGGGCACTGAAGCTTTCTTT; CDR3: CASTGEGLGTEAFF
V: TRBV4-1; size: -; D: TRBD2; J: TRBJ2-1; DNA: TGCGCCAGCAGCCAAGAGGGGGAGGGGCGGTTCTTC; CDR3: CASSQEGEGRFF
V: TRBV7-2; size: -; D: TRBD2; J: TRBJ2-7; DNA: TGTGCCAGCAGCCTCGGGACTAGCTCCTACGAGCAGTACTTC; CDR3: CASSLGTSSYEQYF
V: TRBV7-9; size: -; D: TRBD2; J: TRBJ2-1; DNA: TGTGCCAGCAGCGTCACGGGGGGGCCCGACAATGAGCAGTTCTTC; CDR3: CASSVTGGPDNEQFF
V: TRBV7-2; size: -; D: TRBD2; J: TRBJ2-3; DNA: TGTGCCAGCAGCCCGACGGGGAGCGGGGGCACAGATACGCAGTATTTT; CDR3: CASSPTGSGGTDTQYF
V: TRBV5-5; size: -; D: TRBD2; J: TRBJ2-3; DNA: TGTGCCAGCAGCCCCGGGGGGACAGATACGCAGTATTTT; CDR3: CASSPGGTDTQYF
V: TRBV4-1; size: -; D: -; J: TRBJ2-5; DNA: TGCGCCAGCAGCCGTGTCGAACTAGAGGAAGATACTGGAGCCCAGTACTTC; CDR3: CASSRVELEEDTGAQYF
V: TRBV12-5; size: -; D: -; J: TRBJ1-1; DNA: TGTGCTAGTGGCGTAGGTTCGGGGCCTGAAGCTTTCTTT; CDR3: CASGVGSGPEAFF
V: TRBV30; size: -; D: -; J: TRBJ2-2; DNA: TGTGCCTGGAGTGTAACCACCGGGGAGCTGTTTTTT; CDR3: CAWSVTTGELFF
V: TRBV11-2; size: -; D: TRBD2; J: TRBJ2-7; DNA: TGTGCCAGCAGCTTAGCGGCTAGCGGGGGTTTCGAGCAGTACTTC; CDR3: CASSLAASGGFEQYF
V: TRBV28; size: -; D: -; J: TRBJ1-3; DNA: TGTGCCAGCAGTTTTGTCAGCCCCAACCGCCCGCTGGGACCGGCTGTTGGAAACACCATATATTTT; CDR3: CASSFVSPNRPLGPAVGNTIYF
V: TRBV4-3; size: -; D: TRBD2; J: TRBJ2-7; DNA: TGCGCCAGCAGCCAAGTCGCTAGCGGAACCTACGAGCAGTACTTC; CDR3: CASSQVASGTYEQYF
V: TRBV30; size: -; D: -; J: TRBJ1-1; DNA: TGTGCCTGGACCAGGAACACTGAAGCTTTCTTT; CDR3: CAWTRNTEAFF
V: TRBV27; size: few; D: -; J: TRBJ2-3; DNA: TGTGCCAGCAGTTTAAGGGGCACAGATACGCAGTATTTT; CDR3: CASSLRGTDTQYF
V: TRBV6-5; size: -; D: -; J: TRBJ1-1; DNA: TGTGCCAGCAGGGGTACAGGGAGCCCTGAAGCTTTCTTT; CDR3: CASRGTGSPEAFF
V: TRBV29-1; size: once; D: -; J: TRBJ2-1; DNA: TGCAGCGCCATAGCGGTAAGCTCCTACAATGAGCAGTTCTTC; CDR3: CSAIAVSSYNEQFF
V: TRBV11-2; size: -; D: -; J: TRBJ2-5; DNA: TGTGCCAGCAGCTTAGATATAAGTTTCCAAGAGACCCAGTACTTC; CDR3: CASSLDISFQETQYF
V: TRBV5-1; size: -; D: TRBD1; J: TRBJ2-7; DNA: TGCGCCAGCAGCCCGGGACAGCAGTCGTACTACGAGCAGTACTTC; CDR3: CASSPGQQSYYEQYF
V: TRBV27; size: -; D: TRBD1; J: TRBJ2-7; DNA: TGTGCCAGCATGGGACAGGGTGCGGGCGAGCAGTACTTC; CDR3: CASMGQGAGEQYF
V: TRBV6-6; size: -; D: -; J: TRBJ2-1; DNA: TGTGCCAGCAGTTTAACGGATTACAATGAGCAGTTCTTC; CDR3: CASSLTDYNEQFF
V: TRBV29-1; size: -; D: -; J: TRBJ1-2; DNA: TGCAGCGTTCCCGCCCGGGTCGGCTATGGCTACACCTTC; CDR3: CSVPARVGYGYTF
V: TRBV5-1; size: -; D: TRBD2; J: TRBJ2-3; DNA: TGCGCCAGCAGCTCCTCTAGCGGGACAGGCACAGATACGCAGTATTTT; CDR3: CASSSSSGTGTDTQYF
V: TRBV5-5; size: -; D: -; J: TRBJ1-2; DNA: TGTGCCAGCAGCTTGGACCGGGTAGACTATGGCTACACCTTC; CDR3: CASSLDRVDYGYTF
V: TRBV6-1; size: -; D: -; J: TRBJ2-5; DNA: TGTGCCAGCAGGGACAGCCCCGCCGTTGGGACCCAGTACTTC; CDR3: CASRDSPAVGTQYF
V: TRBV7-9; size: -; D: TRBD1; J: TRBJ2-7; DNA: TGTGCCAGCAGCCCTTTGGACAGGGGGCAAATCTACGAGCAGTACTTC; CDR3: CASSPLDRGQIYEQYF
V: TRBV10-3; size: -; D: -; J: TRBJ1-1; DNA: TGTGCCATCAGTGAGTCTGCCAACACTGAAGCTTTCTTT; CDR3: CAISESANTEAFF